This section outlines one T cell receptor (beta chain) sequence together with its context. Its antigen is not identified. These data originate in a study of T cell responses to AZD1222 COVID-19 vaccine. General study results and limits: White British donors predominated, females outnumbered males, and clonal diversity was possibly underestimated. Close to half of all spike-specific TCRs reportedly target regions of the variants that are unmutated. The span of vaccine-associated CD4 TCRs extended across spike, with dominance at 160-218 and 743-854. Baseline serostatus was positive in only a handful of AZD1222 recipients.

Some clones are missing from TCRdb's copy, which holds only in-frame ones; the method was immunoSEQ multiplex PCR. Of 120,000 or so clones in the sample, around 80% were seen once. Sequencing used peripheral blood, obtained 28 days after the second AZD1222 dose. This TCR came from an adult who received the AZD1222 COVID-19 vaccine.

The CDR3 loop is CASTTYLAGINEQFF. The CDR3 DNA reads as TGTGCCAGCACCACGTATCTAGCGGGGATCAATGAGCAGTTCTTC. The chain has TRBV7-6 and TRBJ2-1, with 9 bases matching TRBD2. Losses at the gene ends were 7 bases for V and 6 bases for J; bases not matched to a gene: 10. Germline-derived CDR1 and CDR2 are SGHVS and FNYEAQ. The CDR3 is 15 residues long.